The rows below give T cell receptor beta chains drawn from one sample of a study of CD8 T cells in Susac syndrome. TCRdb used MiXCR to reprocess the immunoSEQ multiplex PCR reads, holding one entry per CDR3 protein. The data hold some 200,000 distinct CDR3 sequences, with 95% observed a single time. Sequencing used CD8+ T cells from PBMCs. Receptor source: a human donor with Susac syndrome. Both conserved end residues are part of each CDR3. Fields, in order: J gene, D gene, V gene, CDR3 DNA, CDR3 protein. D genes are given only for firm matches.

>TRBJ2-1|TRBD2|TRBV6-5
TGTGCCAGCAGCTCCGGACTAGCGGTTTACAATGAGCAGTTCTTC
CASSSGLAVYNEQFF
>TRBJ1-2|.|TRBV27
TGTGCCAGCAGCTCATCAGGGAGGGGGGCGAGGGGCGGCTACACCTTC
CASSSSGRGARGGYTF
>TRBJ2-3|.|TRBV11-2
TGTGCCAGCAGCTTATCGTTACCAGATACGCAGTATTTT
CASSLSLPDTQYF
>TRBJ2-1|TRBD2|TRBV27
TGTGCCACCCAGCGGGAGGTGACCCCTAGGGGTGAGCAGTTCTTC
CATQREVTPRGEQFF
>TRBJ1-1|.|TRBV25-1
TGTGCCAGCAGTTTTTCTGAGAACACTGAAGCTTTCTTT
CASSFSENTEAFF
>TRBJ1-6|TRBD1|TRBV11-2
TGTGCCAGCAGTCCAGGGGGGATTGGTTCACCCCTCCACTTT
CASSPGGIGSPLHF
>TRBJ2-7|TRBD1|TRBV5-1
TGCGCCAGCAGCTCGGGACAGAACTCCTACGAGCAGTACTTC
CASSSGQNSYEQYF
>TRBJ1-1|.|TRBV5-6
TGTGCCAGCAGCGATGCAAGGAACACTGAAGCTTTCTTT
CASSDARNTEAFF
>TRBJ2-3|TRBD2|TRBV12-3/TRBV12-4
TGTGCCAGCAGTTTTCGGATAGCGGGGGGCCCAGATACGCAGTATTTT
CASSFRIAGGPDTQYF
>TRBJ2-2|.|TRBV18
TGTGCCAGCTTGGACAGCCTCGCCGGGGAGCTGTTTTTT
CASLDSLAGELFF